The clone carrying this T cell receptor beta chain was counted once. The sample originates from a study of PD-L1 blockade in urothelial cancer. Turning to the study itself: Twenty-five of 29 patients were men who had bladder-origin urothelial cancer.

The CDR3 loop spans 14 amino acids. Germline CDR1 reads LGHNA; CDR2 reads YNFKEQ. Trimming cost V 4 bases and J 1 base, with 10 bases left between them. The study enrolled patients with locally advanced or metastatic urothelial carcinoma. The authors spiked synthetic TCR analog templates into each PCR. TCRdb keeps only in-frame clones here, not all; method: immunoSEQ multiplex PCR. The top ten hold 4.7% of the sample, which has about 70,000 clones, less than 90% seen once. Material: PBMCs, obtained around atezolizumab (anti-PD-L1) treatment. This sequence joins TRBV4-2 and TRBJ2-5, with TRBD2 as a possible D gene (6 bases). The TCR originated in a man between 65 and 79 years old with urothelial cancer. The CDR3 DNA reads as TGTGCCAGCAGCCCTGGGGGGTCCCAAGAGACCCAGTACTTC. It specifies CASSPGGSQETQYF.